These T cell receptor beta chains were read from a single sample in a study of shared clonotypes between healthy human individuals. Here immunoSEQ multiplex PCR was the method, and the copy in TCRdb shows in-frame clones only, minus some. The sample contains 900,000 to 1,200,000 clones, approximately 80% of which appear only once. Sample: memory CD4+ T cells from PBMCs. These receptors were taken from a man aged 18-30 years in good health. Some clones in this sample may be carry-over from other donors' samples. CDR3s include the opening cysteine and the closing phenylalanine or tryptophan. The order of the fields is V gene, J gene, CDR3 length, D gene, CDR3 protein. D genes are given only for firm matches.

V gene: TRBV29-1
J gene: TRBJ1-1
CDR3 length: 16
D gene: TRBD1
CDR3 protein: CSVERQGGWMNTEAFF

V gene: TRBV11-2
J gene: TRBJ2-2
CDR3 length: 15
D gene: TRBD2
CDR3 protein: CASSFTSGAPGELFF

V gene: TRBV14
J gene: TRBJ1-3
CDR3 length: 14
D gene: .
CDR3 protein: CASSYRVAGNTIYF

V gene: TRBV7-2
J gene: TRBJ1-1
CDR3 length: 12
D gene: .
CDR3 protein: CASSHRNTEAFF

V gene: TRBV4-3
J gene: TRBJ2-1
CDR3 length: 16
D gene: TRBD2
CDR3 protein: CASSQVGLAGYNEQFF

V gene: TRBV6-6
J gene: TRBJ2-7
CDR3 length: 12
D gene: TRBD1
CDR3 protein: CASSWDRTEQYF

V gene: TRBV4-2
J gene: TRBJ1-5
CDR3 length: 17
D gene: .
CDR3 protein: CASSQDLQALVFQPQHF

V gene: TRBV2
J gene: TRBJ1-1
CDR3 length: 14
D gene: .
CDR3 protein: CASSGEVLNTEAFF

V gene: TRBV11-2
J gene: TRBJ2-1
CDR3 length: 12
D gene: .
CDR3 protein: CASSLETGEQFF

V gene: TRBV4-1
J gene: TRBJ1-1
CDR3 length: 17
D gene: TRBD1
CDR3 protein: CASSQRDSRLMNTEAFF

V gene: TRBV4-3
J gene: TRBJ1-2
CDR3 length: 15
D gene: TRBD1
CDR3 protein: CASSAWDRDKVGYTF

V gene: TRBV27
J gene: TRBJ2-1
CDR3 length: 14
D gene: .
CDR3 protein: CASSLIAAYNEQFF

V gene: TRBV11-2
J gene: TRBJ1-1
CDR3 length: 13
D gene: .
CDR3 protein: CASSQQDRTEAFF

V gene: TRBV5-1
J gene: TRBJ1-2
CDR3 length: 14
D gene: .
CDR3 protein: CASTDGGINYGYTF

V gene: TRBV28
J gene: TRBJ1-1
CDR3 length: 14
D gene: TRBD1
CDR3 protein: CASSLRPTGMEAFF

V gene: TRBV2
J gene: TRBJ1-2
CDR3 length: 13
D gene: .
CDR3 protein: CASSARGGDGYTF

V gene: TRBV9
J gene: TRBJ2-1
CDR3 length: 14
D gene: .
CDR3 protein: CASRGDTGSGEQFF

V gene: TRBV19
J gene: TRBJ1-2
CDR3 length: 15
D gene: .
CDR3 protein: CASSSIPLGLYGYTF

V gene: TRBV9
J gene: TRBJ2-7
CDR3 length: 14
D gene: TRBD2
CDR3 protein: CASSVGGSGSEQYF

V gene: TRBV11-2
J gene: TRBJ1-2
CDR3 length: 13
D gene: .
CDR3 protein: CASTPGYGDGYTF

V gene: TRBV2
J gene: TRBJ1-1
CDR3 length: 12
D gene: .
CDR3 protein: CASSDARHKSFF

V gene: TRBV2
J gene: TRBJ1-3
CDR3 length: 16
D gene: .
CDR3 protein: CASSEVLGTSGNTIYF

V gene: TRBV4-1
J gene: TRBJ1-2
CDR3 length: 15
D gene: .
CDR3 protein: CASSQIDRRDYGYTF

V gene: TRBV29-1
J gene: TRBJ2-7
CDR3 length: 14
D gene: .
CDR3 protein: CSVVRAGVSYEQYF

V gene: TRBV5-1
J gene: TRBJ2-5
CDR3 length: 15
D gene: TRBD1
CDR3 protein: CASGGGDRGLRTQYF

V gene: TRBV18
J gene: TRBJ2-7
CDR3 length: 13
D gene: .
CDR3 protein: CASSTGEPYEQYF

V gene: TRBV6-4
J gene: TRBJ2-1
CDR3 length: 14
D gene: .
CDR3 protein: CASSEKDGLNEQFF

V gene: TRBV5-1
J gene: TRBJ2-1
CDR3 length: 14
D gene: TRBD2
CDR3 protein: CASSLELAGVGQFF

V gene: TRBV2
J gene: TRBJ1-4
CDR3 length: 14
D gene: .
CDR3 protein: CASSVENSNEKLFF

V gene: TRBV6-5
J gene: TRBJ1-5
CDR3 length: 13
D gene: .
CDR3 protein: CASSPTRDQPQHF

V gene: TRBV5-1
J gene: TRBJ2-6
CDR3 length: 17
D gene: .
CDR3 protein: CASSLDPTNSGANVLTF

V gene: TRBV27
J gene: TRBJ2-5
CDR3 length: 15
D gene: .
CDR3 protein: CASRSDWGLGNEEYF

V gene: TRBV7-3
J gene: TRBJ1-2
CDR3 length: 16
D gene: .
CDR3 protein: CASSLTGTPANYGYTF

V gene: TRBV30
J gene: TRBJ1-1
CDR3 length: 13
D gene: TRBD1
CDR3 protein: CAWGGQAYTEAFF

V gene: TRBV10-1
J gene: TRBJ2-7
CDR3 length: 14
D gene: TRBD2
CDR3 protein: CASKPRLAGDEQYF

V gene: TRBV11-3
J gene: TRBJ2-1
CDR3 length: 16
D gene: TRBD2
CDR3 protein: CASSSRTSGDYNEQFF

V gene: TRBV7-3
J gene: TRBJ2-5
CDR3 length: 14
D gene: TRBD1
CDR3 protein: CASSSTGGEETQYF

V gene: TRBV20-1
J gene: TRBJ2-2
CDR3 length: 11
D gene: .
CDR3 protein: CSARRSGELFF